This entry concerns a single TCR beta chain. One end of the junction fails to match germline, which may point to a read error. The V gene's germline CDR1 is MNHEY and CDR2 SVGAGI. The CDR3 spans 15 residues. Clones were read by immunoSEQ multiplex PCR, and TCRdb kept only the in-frame ones, dropping some. Among roughly 220,000 clones listed, about 87% were seen once. The record originates from a study of blood T cell repertoires in COVID-19. Study-wide background: The origin of the acute and convalescent COVID-19 samples was the United States, Italy and Spain.

Recovery among Cohort 3 donors was established by two negative PCRs, clearance, or symptom resolution. The specimen sequenced was PBMCs or T cells enriched from blood (not recorded which). The source of this sequence is a woman younger than 45 who had recovered from COVID-19. The chain is built from TRBV6-5 and TRBJ1-1, with D possibly TRBD1 on 5 matching bases. In DNA form, the CDR3 reads TGTGCCAGCAGTTACACAGGATTAGGGAACGCTGAAGCTTTCTTT. Translated, it gives CASSYTGLGNAEAFF.